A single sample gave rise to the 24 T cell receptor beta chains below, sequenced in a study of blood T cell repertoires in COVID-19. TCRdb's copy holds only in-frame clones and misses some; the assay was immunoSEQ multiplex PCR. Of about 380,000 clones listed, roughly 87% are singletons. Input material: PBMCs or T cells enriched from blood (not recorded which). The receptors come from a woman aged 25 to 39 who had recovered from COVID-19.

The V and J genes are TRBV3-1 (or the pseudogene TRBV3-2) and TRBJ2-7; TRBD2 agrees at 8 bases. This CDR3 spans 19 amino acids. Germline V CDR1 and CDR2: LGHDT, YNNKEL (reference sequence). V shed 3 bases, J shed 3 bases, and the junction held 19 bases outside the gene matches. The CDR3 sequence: CASSQRRLAGSVMGYEQYF. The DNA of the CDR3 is TGTGCCAGCAGCCAGAGGCGGCTAGCGGGTTCAGTGATGGGCTACGAGCAGTACTTC.

The DNA of the CDR3 is TGTGCCAGCAGTGAAGGAGGGGCGGGCTATGGCTACACCTTC. This gives the protein CASSEGGAGYGYTF. The V call is TRBV25-1, the J call TRBJ1-2, with TRBD1 as a possible D gene (5 bases). Germline loops: CDR1 MGHDK, CDR2 SYGVNS. Between the trimmed V and J ends, which lost 2 bases and 4 bases, there was a span of 11 bases. The CDR3 extends over 14 amino acids.

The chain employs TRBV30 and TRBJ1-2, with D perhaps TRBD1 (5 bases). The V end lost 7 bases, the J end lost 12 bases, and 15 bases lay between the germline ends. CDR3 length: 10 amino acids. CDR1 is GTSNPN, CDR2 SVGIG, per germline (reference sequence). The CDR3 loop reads CASPRQPHTF. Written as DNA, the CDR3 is TGTGCCTCCCCCCGACAGCCACACACCTTC.

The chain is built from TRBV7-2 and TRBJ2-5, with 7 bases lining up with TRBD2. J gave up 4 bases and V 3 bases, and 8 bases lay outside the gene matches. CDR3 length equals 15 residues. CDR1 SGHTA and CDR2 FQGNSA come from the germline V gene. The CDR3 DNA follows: TGTGCCAGCAGCTTCTGGGGCGGGAGCAGAGAGACCCAGTACTTC. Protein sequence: CASSFWGGSRETQYF.

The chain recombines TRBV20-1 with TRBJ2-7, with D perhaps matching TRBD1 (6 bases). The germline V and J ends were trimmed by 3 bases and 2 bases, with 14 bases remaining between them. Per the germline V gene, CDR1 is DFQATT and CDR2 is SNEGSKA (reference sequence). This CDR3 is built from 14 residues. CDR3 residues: CSASKQGNAYEQYF. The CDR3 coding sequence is TGCAGTGCTAGTAAACAGGGAAACGCCTACGAGCAGTACTTC.

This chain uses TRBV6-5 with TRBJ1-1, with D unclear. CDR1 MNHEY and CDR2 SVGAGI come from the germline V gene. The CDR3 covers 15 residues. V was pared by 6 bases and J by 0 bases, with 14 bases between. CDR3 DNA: TGTGCCAGCAGGTCCCAGGTAGACATGAACACTGAAGCTTTCTTT. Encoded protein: CASRSQVDMNTEAFF.

The CDR3 nucleotides read TGTGCCAGCAGTCTCGGGGCAGGGGGCTCTGGAAACACCATATATTTT. Translating it yields CASSLGAGGSGNTIYF. The chain uses TRBV28 and TRBJ1-3, with 7 positions matching TRBD1. Germline assignment: CDR1 MDHEN and CDR2 SYDVKM. V lost 5 bases, J lost 0 bases, and 7 bases stayed unmatched. The CDR3 has 16 residues.

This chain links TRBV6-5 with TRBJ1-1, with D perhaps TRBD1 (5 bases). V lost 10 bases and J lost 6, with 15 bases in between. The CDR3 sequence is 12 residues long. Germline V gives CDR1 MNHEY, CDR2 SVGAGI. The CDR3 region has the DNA TGTGCCACCCTGCCAGGGTGGCCTGAAGCTTTCTTT. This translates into CATLPGWPEAFF.

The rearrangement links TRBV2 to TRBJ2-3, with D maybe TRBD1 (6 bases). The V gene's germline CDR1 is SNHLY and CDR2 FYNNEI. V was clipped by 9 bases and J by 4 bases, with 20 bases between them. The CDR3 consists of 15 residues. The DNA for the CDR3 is TGTGCCAGTTTTAACAGGGCCCTCGGGGCAGATACGCAGTATTTT. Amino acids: CASFNRALGADTQYF.

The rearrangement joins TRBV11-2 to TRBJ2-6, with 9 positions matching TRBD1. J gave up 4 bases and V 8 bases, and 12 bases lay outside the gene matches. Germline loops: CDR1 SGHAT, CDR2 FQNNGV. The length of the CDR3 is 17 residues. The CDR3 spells CASGRPGTGYGANVLTF. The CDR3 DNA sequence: TGTGCCAGCGGTCGTCCCGGGACAGGGTACGGGGCCAACGTCCTGACTTTC.

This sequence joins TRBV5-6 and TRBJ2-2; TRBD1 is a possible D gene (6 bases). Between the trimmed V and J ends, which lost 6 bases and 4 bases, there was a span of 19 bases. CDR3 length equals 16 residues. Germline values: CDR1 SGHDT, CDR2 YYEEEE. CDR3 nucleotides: TGTGCCAGCAACCGAGGGGGAGCGCGTGGCACCGGGGAGCTGTTTTTT. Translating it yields CASNRGGARGTGELFF.

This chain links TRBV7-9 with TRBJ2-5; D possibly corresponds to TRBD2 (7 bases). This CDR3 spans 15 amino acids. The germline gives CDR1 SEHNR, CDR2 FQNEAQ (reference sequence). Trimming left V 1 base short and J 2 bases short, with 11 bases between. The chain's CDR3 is CASSLGGGAQETQYF. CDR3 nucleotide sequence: TGTGCCAGCAGCTTAGGTGGGGGGGCTCAAGAGACCCAGTACTTC.

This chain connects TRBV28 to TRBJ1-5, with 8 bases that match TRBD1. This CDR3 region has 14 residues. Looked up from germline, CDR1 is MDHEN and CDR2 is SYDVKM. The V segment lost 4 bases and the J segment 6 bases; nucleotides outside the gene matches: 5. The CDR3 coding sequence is TGTGCCAGCAGTTCGACAGGGGCGGGTCAGCCCCAGCATTTT. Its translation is CASSSTGAGQPQHF.

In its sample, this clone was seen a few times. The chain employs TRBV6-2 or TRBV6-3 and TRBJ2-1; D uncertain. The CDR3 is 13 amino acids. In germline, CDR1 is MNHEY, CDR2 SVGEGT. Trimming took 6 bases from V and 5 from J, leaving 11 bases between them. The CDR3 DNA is TGTGCCAGCAGCGCGGTCCTCAACAATGAGCAGTTCTTC. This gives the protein CASSAVLNNEQFF.

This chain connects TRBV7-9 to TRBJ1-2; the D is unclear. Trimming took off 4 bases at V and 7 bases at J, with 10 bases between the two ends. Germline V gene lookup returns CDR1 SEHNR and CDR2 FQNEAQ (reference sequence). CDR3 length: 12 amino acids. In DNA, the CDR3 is TGTGCCAGCAGCTCACCCCCGGGTGGCTACACCTTC. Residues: CASSSPPGGYTF.

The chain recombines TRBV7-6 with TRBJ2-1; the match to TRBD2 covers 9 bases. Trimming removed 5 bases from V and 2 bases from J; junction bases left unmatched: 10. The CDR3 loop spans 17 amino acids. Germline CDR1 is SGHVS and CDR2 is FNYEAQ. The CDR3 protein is CASSPQTSGGTYNEQFF. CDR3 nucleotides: TGTGCCAGCAGCCCACAGACTAGCGGAGGTACCTACAATGAGCAGTTCTTC.

CDR3: CASSQRQPYSCEAFF. As DNA, the CDR3 is TGCGCCAGCAGTCAAAGACAGCCCTACTCTTGCGAAGCTTTCTTT. The chain recombines TRBV23-1 with TRBJ1-1; tentative D call: TRBD1 (5 bases). TRBV23-1 qualifies as an ORF whose function is uncertain. This CDR3 has 15 amino acids. V was shortened by 2 bases and J by 8 bases, with 18 bases between the two germline ends.

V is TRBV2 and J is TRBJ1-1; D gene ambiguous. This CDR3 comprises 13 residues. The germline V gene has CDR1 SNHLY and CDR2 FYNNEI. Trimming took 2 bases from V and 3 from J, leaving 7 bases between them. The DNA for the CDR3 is TGTGCCAGCAGTGAACAACGGGACACTGAAGCTTTCTTT. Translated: CASSEQRDTEAFF.

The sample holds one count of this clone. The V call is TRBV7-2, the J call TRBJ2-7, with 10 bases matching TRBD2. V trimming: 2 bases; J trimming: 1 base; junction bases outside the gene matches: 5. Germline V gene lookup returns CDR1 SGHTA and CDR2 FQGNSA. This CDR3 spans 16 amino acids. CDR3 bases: TGTGCCAGCAGCTTATTCCTAGCGGGGGTTTCCTACGAGCAGTACTTC. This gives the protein CASSLFLAGVSYEQYF.

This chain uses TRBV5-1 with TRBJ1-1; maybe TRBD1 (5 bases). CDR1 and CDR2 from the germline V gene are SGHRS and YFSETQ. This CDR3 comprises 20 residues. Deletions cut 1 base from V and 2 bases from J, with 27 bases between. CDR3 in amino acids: CASSLKHRQGSAPINTEAFF. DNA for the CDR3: TGCGCCAGCAGCTTGAAACATCGGCAGGGAAGCGCCCCAATTAACACTGAAGCTTTCTTT.

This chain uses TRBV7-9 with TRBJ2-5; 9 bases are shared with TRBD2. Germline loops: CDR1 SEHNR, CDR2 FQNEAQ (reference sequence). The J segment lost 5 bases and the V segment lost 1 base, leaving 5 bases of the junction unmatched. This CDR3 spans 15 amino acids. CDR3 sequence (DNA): TGTGCCAGCAGCTTAGGAGTAGCGGGAGTGGAGACCCAGTACTTC. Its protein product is CASSLGVAGVETQYF. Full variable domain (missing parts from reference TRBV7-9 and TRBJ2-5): DTGVSQNPRHKITKRGQNVTFRCDPISEHNRLYWYRQTLGQGPEFLTYFQNEAQLEKSRLLSDRFSAERPKGSFSTLEIQRTEQGDSAMYLCASSLGVAGVETQYFGPGTRLLVL.

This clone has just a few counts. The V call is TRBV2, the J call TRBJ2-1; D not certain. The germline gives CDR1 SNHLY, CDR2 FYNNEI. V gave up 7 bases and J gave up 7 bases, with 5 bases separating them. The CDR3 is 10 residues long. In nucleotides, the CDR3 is TGTGCCAGCACCGGGAATGAGCAGTTCTTC. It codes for CASTGNEQFF.

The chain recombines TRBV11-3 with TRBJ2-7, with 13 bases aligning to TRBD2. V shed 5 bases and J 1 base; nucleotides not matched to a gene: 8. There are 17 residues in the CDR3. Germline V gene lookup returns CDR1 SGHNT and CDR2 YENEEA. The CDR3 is CASSTGTSGRASYEQYF. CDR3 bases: TGTGCCAGCAGCACCGGAACTAGCGGGAGGGCGTCCTACGAGCAGTACTTC.

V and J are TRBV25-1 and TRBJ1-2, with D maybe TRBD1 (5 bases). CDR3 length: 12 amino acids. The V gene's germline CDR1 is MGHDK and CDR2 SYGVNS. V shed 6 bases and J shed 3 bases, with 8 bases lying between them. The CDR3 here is CASSRAHYGYTF. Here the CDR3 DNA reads TGTGCCAGCAGCAGGGCTCACTATGGCTACACCTTC.